This entry is about one TCR beta chain. The antigen is not known. These data belong to a study of cytomegalovirus exposure and HLA in healthy donors. Study results and caveats: Most TCR sequences were rare, but some public TCRs occurred in many donors. Reported performance of the classifier showed diagnosis of cytomegalovirus status with high specificity and sensitivity. The authors enumerated roughly 160 TCR beta chains as linked to cytomegalovirus.

Trimming shortened V by 5 bases and J by 7 bases, and 9 bases separated the two germline ends. The germline gives CDR1 MGHDK, CDR2 SYGVNS. The CDR3 is 12 amino acids. Sequencing used immunoSEQ multiplex PCR; TCRdb keeps in-frame clones, though not all of them. The sample shows tens of thousands of clones, 95% to 96% of them seen only once. This clonotype was obtained from a young woman in good health and CMV-seropositive. This sequence joins TRBV25-1 and TRBJ1-3; D remains unclear. The source material was PBMCs. This chain's CDR3 is CASSIDYNTIYF. In DNA form, the CDR3 reads TGTGCCAGCAGTATTGACTATAACACCATATATTTT.